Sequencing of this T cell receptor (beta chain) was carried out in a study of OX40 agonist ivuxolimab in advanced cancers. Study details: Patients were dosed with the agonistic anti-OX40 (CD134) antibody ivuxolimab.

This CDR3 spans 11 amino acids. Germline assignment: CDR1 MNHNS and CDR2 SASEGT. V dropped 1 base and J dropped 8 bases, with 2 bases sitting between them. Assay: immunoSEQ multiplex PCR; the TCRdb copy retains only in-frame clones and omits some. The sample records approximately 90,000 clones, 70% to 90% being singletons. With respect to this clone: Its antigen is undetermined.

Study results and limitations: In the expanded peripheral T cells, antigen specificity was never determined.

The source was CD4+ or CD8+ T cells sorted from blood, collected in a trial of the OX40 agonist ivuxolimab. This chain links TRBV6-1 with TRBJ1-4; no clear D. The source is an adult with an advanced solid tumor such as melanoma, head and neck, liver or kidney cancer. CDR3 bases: TGTGCCAGCAGTGAAGTAGAAAAACTGTTTTTT. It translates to CASSEVEKLFF.